This TCR beta chain derives from a study of the immune and genomic landscape of osteosarcoma (dated by TCRdb to about 2020). With respect to the entire study: A total of about 50 pediatric and adult patients with high-grade osteosarcoma made up the overall cohort, and the median age at diagnosis was approximately 27 years (range roughly 5-81). To characterize the osteosarcoma immunogenomic landscape, TCR sequencing results were integrated with transcriptome, protein array and immunostaining data. The goal of the study was to explain why immune checkpoint inhibitors have shown limited clinical activity in osteosarcoma. To define immunogenic potential, the study profiled osteosarcoma specimens using whole genome, RNA and T-cell receptor sequencing, along with immunohistochemistry and reverse phase protein arrays. Two samples from the same tumor site were contributed by each of three patients. The cohort was enriched for poor-risk disease, as unfavorable pathologic response to standard therapy was shown in more than 71% of the cohort and over 65% of the cohort were deceased. Patients in the overall cohort were roughly 56% male, and roughly 80% presented with localized disease at diagnosis. The research as a whole found: TCR productive clonality was greater in the immune-hot C3 cluster than in the cold C1 cluster, although TCR productive clonality remained low overall. Along with the frozen tumor specimens, matched blood was collected from just a couple of patients. Rather than matched normal tissue, external data from normal skin and healthy peripheral blood provided the clonality benchmarks. Overall, productive TCR clonality was low, with an average of 0.09 and a maximum of 0.3, which suggests limited T-cell clonal expansion. Sample size was not determined by any statistical method, because osteosarcoma is rare and every possible sample was collected. About five cases had a single hyperexpanded clone dominating the repertoire, and all had fewer than 100 T-cell clonotypes.

In this sample, this clone turned up a few times. The antigen it recognizes is unknown. No base qualities exist here, and no much larger clone lies one base off it. TCR beta chain CDR3 regions were immunosequenced using the ImmunoSEQ Assay (Adaptive Biotechnologies). The source study handled its data this way. The ImmunoSEQ Analyzer platform was used to export TCRB rearrangements, read counts, read proportions and gene usage. T-cell clonality was computed as 1 minus Pielou's evenness on productive rearrangements. In the clonal space homeostasis analysis, clonotypes were grouped as rare, small, medium, large or hyperexpanded (0.01 to 1 of the repertoire). TCR productive clonality was compared across immune clusters C1, C2 and C3 using the Wilcoxon rank sum test. Sourced from immuneACCESS, this table was stored by TCRdb with only in-frame sequences that have V and J called. A share of the clones is absent; for the studies checked, an unresolved V gene accounts for under half, and the remainder has no known explanation. V, J and clone size reflect that table, while D and trimming were determined from the DNA. Within this sample are about 10,000 clones, with 60% to 85% of them counted one time only. 18% of the sample rests with the top ten.

In the germline V gene (reference sequence), CDR1 corresponds to SEHNR and CDR2 to FQNEAQ. The V end gives up 5 bases and the J end 6 bases, leaving 16 bases in the junction not matched to a gene. From cysteine to phenylalanine, the CDR3 is 16 amino acids long. Only the CDR3 portion is preserved as DNA: 48 bases, with reading frame beginning at the first base. The tumors sampled were post-treatment primary, local recurrence and metastasis specimens taken from patients with a poor prognosis. The sample was osteosarcoma tumor tissue from the lung. This clonotype originated in a human donor with osteosarcoma. The chain employs TRBV7-9 and TRBJ2-7; 7 central bases correspond to TRBD1. The CDR3 sequence is CASSPWVGGVELEQYF. The nucleotides read TGTGCCAGCAGCCCCTGGGTAGGGGGCGTTGAGCTCGAGCAGTACTTC.